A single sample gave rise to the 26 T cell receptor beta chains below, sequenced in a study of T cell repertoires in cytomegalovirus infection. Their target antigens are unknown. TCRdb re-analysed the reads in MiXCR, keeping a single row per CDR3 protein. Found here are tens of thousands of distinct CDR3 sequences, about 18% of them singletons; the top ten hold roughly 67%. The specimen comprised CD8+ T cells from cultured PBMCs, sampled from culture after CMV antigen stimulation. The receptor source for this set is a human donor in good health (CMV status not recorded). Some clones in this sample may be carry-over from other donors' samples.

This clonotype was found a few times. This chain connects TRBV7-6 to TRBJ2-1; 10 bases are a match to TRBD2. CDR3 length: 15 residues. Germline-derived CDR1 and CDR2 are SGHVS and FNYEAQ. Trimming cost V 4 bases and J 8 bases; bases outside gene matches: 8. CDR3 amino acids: CASSWTSGRGDEQFF. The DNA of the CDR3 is TGTGCCAGCAGCTGGACTAGCGGCCGTGGGGATGAGCAGTTCTTC.

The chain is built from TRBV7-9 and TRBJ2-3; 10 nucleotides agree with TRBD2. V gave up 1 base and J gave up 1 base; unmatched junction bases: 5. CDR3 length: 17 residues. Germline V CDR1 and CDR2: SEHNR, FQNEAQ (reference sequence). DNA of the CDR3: TGTGCCAGCAGCTTAGGATCTAGCGGGAGTCGCACAGATACGCAGTATTTT. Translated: CASSLGSSGSRTDTQYF. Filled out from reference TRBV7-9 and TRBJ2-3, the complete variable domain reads DTGVSQNPRHKITKRGQNVTFRCDPISEHNRLYWYRQTLGQGPEFLTYFQNEAQLEKSRLLSDRFSAERPKGSFSTLEIQRTEQGDSAMYLCASSLGSSGSRTDTQYFGPGTRLTVL.

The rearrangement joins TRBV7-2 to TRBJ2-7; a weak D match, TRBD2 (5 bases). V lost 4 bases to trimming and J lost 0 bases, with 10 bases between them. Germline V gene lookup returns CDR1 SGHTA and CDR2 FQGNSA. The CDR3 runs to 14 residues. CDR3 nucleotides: TGTGCCAGCAGCTATAGCGACGCCTCCTACGAGCAGTACTTC. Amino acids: CASSYSDASYEQYF.

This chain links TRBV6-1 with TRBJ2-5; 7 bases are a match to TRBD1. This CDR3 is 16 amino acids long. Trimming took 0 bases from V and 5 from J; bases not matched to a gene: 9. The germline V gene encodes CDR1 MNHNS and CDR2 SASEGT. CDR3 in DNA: TGTGCCAGCAGTGAAGCGCGACAGGGAGTACGGGAGACCCAGTACTTC. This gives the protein CASSEARQGVRETQYF.

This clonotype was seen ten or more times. In DNA form, the CDR3 reads TGTGCCAGCAGCTTTACGTGGCAGGGGAGGTACGAGCAGTACTTC. The encoded protein is CASSFTWQGRYEQYF. The chain carries TRBV7-9 and TRBJ2-7; D tentatively reads TRBD1 or TRBD2 (6 bases each). CDR1 is SEHNR, CDR2 FQNEAQ, per germline (reference sequence). CDR3 length: 15 residues. V was cut by 3 bases and J by 4 bases, with 16 bases left in between.

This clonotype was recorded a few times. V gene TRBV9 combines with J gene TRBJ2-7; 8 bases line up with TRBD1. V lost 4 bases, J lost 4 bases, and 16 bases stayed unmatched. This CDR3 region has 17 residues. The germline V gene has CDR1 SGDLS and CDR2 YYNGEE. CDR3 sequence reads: CASSPRGQVGLGYEQYF. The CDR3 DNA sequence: TGTGCCAGCAGCCCCCGGGGACAGGTGGGGCTAGGGTACGAGCAGTACTTC.

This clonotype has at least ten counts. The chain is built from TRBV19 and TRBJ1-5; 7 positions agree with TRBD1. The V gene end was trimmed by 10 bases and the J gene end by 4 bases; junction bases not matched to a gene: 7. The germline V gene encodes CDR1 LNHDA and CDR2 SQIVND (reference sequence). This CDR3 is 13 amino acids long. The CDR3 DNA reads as TGTGCCACGATGGCAGGGGGTAATCAGCCCCAGCATTTT. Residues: CATMAGGNQPQHF.

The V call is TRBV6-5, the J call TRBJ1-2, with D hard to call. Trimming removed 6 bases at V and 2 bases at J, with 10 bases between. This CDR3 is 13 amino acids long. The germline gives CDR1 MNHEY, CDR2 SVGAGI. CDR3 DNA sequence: TGTGCCAGCAGCCCGACGATCAACTATGGCTACACCTTC. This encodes CASSPTINYGYTF.

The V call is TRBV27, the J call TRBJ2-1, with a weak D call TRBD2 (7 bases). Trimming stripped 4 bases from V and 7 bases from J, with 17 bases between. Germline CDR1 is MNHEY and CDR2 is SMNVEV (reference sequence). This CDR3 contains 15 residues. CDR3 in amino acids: CASSSGGGGTNEQFF. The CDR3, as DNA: TGTGCCAGCAGTTCCGGTGGGGGAGGGACAAATGAGCAGTTCTTC.

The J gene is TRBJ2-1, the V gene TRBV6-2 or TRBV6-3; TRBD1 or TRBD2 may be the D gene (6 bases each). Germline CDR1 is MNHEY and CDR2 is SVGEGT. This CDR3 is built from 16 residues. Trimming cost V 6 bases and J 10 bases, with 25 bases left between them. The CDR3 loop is CASRWERDTGGLEQFF. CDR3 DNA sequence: TGTGCCAGCAGATGGGAACGGGACACCGGGGGCCTAGAGCAGTTCTTC.

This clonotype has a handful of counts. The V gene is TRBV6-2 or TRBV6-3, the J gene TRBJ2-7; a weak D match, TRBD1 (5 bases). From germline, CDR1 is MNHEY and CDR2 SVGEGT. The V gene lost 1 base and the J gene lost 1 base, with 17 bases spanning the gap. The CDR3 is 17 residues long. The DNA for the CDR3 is TGTGCCAGCAGTTACTTGGGGCATAAGAGACCATCCTACGAGCAGTACTTC. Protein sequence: CASSYLGHKRPSYEQYF.

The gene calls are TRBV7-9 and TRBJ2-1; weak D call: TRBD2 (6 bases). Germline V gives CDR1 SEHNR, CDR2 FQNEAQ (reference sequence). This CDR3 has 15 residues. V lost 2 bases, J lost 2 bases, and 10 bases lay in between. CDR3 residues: CASSLYSGTYNEQFF. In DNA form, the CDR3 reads TGTGCCAGCAGCTTATATAGCGGTACCTACAATGAGCAGTTCTTC.

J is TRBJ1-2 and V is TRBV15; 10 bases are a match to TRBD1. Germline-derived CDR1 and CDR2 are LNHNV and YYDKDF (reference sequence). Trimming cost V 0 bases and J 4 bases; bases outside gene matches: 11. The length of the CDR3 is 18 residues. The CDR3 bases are TGTGCCACCAGCAGAGATCCCCGCCGGGACAGGGGTGTCTATGGCTACACCTTC. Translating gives CATSRDPRRDRGVYGYTF.

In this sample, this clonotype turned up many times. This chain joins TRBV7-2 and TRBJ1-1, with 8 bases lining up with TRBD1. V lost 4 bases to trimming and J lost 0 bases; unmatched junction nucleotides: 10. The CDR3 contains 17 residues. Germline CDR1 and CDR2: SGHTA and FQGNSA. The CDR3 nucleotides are TGTGCCAGCAGCTCAGTTAGACAGGGGTTCATGAACACTGAAGCTTTCTTT. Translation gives CASSSVRQGFMNTEAFF.

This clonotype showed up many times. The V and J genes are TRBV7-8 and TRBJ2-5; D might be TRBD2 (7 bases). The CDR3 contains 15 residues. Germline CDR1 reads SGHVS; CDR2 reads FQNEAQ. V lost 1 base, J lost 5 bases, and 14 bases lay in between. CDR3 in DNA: TGTGCCAGCAGCTTAGATGCGGGGGCGGGGGAGACCCAGTACTTC. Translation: CASSLDAGAGETQYF.

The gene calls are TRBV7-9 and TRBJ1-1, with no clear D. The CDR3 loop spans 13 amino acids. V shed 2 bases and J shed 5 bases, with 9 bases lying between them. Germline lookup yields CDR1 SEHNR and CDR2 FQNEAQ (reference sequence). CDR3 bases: TGTGCCAGCAGCTTATCAGAACGGACTGAAGCTTTCTTT. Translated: CASSLSERTEAFF.

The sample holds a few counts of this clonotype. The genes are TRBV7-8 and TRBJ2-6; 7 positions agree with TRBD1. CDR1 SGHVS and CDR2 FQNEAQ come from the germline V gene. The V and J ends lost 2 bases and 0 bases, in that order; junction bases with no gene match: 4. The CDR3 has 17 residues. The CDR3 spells CASSLTRQGSGANVLTF. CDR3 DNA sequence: TGTGCCAGCAGCTTAACCCGACAGGGCTCTGGGGCCAACGTCCTGACTTTC.

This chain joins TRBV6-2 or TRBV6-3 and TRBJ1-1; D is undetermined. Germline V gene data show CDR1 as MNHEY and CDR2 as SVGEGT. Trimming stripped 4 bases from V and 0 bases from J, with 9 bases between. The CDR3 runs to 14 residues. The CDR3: CASSFREMNTEAFF. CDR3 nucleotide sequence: TGTGCCAGCAGTTTCCGGGAAATGAACACTGAAGCTTTCTTT.

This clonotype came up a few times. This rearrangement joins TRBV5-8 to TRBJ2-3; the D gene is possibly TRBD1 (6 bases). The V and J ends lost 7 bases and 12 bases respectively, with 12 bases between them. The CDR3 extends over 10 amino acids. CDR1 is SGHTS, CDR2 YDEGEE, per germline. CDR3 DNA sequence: TGTGCCAGCGAACCCGGGACACAGTATTTT. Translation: CASEPGTQYF.

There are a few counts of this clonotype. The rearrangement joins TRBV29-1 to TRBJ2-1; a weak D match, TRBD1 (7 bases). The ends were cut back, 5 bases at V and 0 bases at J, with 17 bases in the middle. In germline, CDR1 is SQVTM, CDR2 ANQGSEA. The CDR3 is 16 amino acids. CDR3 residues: CSVSGQAGLSYNEQFF. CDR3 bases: TGCAGCGTTTCCGGACAGGCGGGGCTCTCCTACAATGAGCAGTTCTTC.

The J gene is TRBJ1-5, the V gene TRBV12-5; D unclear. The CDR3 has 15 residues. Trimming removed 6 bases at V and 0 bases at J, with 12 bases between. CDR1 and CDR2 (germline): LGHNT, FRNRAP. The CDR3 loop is CASGTGQYSNQPQHF. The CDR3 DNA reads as TGTGCTAGTGGGACCGGGCAGTATAGCAATCAGCCCCAGCATTTT.

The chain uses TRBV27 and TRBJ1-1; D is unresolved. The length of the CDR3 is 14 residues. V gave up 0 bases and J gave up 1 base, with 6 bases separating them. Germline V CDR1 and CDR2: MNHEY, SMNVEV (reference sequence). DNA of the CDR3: TGTGCCAGCAGTTTATCGAGGAGGAACACTGAAGCTTTCTTT. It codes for CASSLSRRNTEAFF.

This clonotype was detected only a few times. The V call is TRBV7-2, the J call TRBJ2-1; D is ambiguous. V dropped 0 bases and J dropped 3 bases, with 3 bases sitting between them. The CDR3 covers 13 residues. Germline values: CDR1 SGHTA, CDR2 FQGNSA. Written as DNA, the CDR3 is TGTGCCAGCAGCTTAGCTAGCTACAATGAGCAGTTCTTC. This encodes CASSLASYNEQFF.

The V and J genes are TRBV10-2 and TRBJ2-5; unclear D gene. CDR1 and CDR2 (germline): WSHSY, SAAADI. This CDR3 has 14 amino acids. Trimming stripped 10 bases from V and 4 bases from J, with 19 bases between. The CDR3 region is CATSSDLPRETQYF. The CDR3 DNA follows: TGCGCCACCTCTTCCGACTTACCGAGAGAGACCCAGTACTTC.

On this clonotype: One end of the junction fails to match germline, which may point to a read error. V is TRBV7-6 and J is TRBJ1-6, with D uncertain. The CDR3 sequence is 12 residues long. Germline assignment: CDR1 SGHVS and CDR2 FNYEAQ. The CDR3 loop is CASRLGSSPLHF. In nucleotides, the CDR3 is TGTGCCAGCAGATTAGGGTCTTCACCCCTCCACTTT.

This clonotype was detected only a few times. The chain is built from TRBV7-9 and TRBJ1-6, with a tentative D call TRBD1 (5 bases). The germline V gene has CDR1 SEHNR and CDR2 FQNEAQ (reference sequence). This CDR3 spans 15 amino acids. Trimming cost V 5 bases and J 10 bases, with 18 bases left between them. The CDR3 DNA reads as TGTGCCAGCAGCCCGGGACCTGGGGTGGGCTCACCCCTCCACTTT. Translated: CASSPGPGVGSPLHF.